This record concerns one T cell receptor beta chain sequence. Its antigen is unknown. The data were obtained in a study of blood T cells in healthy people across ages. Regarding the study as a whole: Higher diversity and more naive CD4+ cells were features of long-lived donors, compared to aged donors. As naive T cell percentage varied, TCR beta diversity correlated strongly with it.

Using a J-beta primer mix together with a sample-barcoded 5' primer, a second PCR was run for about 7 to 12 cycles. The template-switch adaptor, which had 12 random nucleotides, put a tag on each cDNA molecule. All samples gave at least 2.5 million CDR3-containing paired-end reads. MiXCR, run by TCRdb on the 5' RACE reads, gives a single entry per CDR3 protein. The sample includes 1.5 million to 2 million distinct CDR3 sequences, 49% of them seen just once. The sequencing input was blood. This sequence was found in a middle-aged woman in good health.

The CDR3 bases are TGTGCCAGCAGCTTGGATGGGGGTCAGCAGTTCTTC. Its protein is CASSLDGGQQFF. The V call is TRBV5-6, the J call TRBJ2-1; D possibly matches TRBD1 or TRBD2 (5 bases each). Per germline, CDR1 SGHDT and CDR2 YYEEEE. Trimming removed 0 bases from V and 11 bases from J, with 9 bases in between. The CDR3 covers 12 residues.